The 11 T cell receptor beta chains in this list originate from one sample, sequenced in a study of shared clonotypes between healthy human individuals. Clones were read by immunoSEQ multiplex PCR, and TCRdb kept only the in-frame ones, dropping some. The data contain a few million clones, approximately 94% of them singletons. Sequencing was performed on naive CD4+ T cells sorted from blood. Subset here: CD45RA+ positively selected. These receptors were taken from a man younger than 35 in good health.

This rearrangement joins TRBV19 to TRBJ1-5; D is uncertain. Looked up from germline, CDR1 is LNHDA and CDR2 is SQIVND (reference sequence). Trimming cost V 5 bases and J 0 bases, with 14 bases left between them. This CDR3 contains 16 residues. The CDR3 DNA is TGTGCCAGTAGTTCCCCAGGAGAAACTAGCAATCAGCCCCAGCATTTT. It codes for CASSSPGETSNQPQHF.

This chain connects TRBV5-1 to TRBJ1-5; 7 bases fit TRBD1. CDR1 and CDR2 (germline): SGHRS, YFSETQ. Trimming removed 4 bases from V and 0 bases from J; junction bases left unmatched: 4. The CDR3 contains 15 residues. CDR3 loop: CASSITGDSNQPQHF. DNA of the CDR3: TGCGCCAGCAGCATTACAGGGGATAGCAATCAGCCCCAGCATTTT. The full variable domain, completed using reference TRBV5-1 and TRBJ1-5, is KAGVTQTPRYLIKTRGQQVTLSCSPISGHRSVSWYQQTPGQGLQFLFEYFSETQRNKGNFPGRFSGRQFSNSRSEMNVSTLELGDSALYLCASSITGDSNQPQHFGDGTRLSIL.

The J gene is TRBJ2-7, the V gene TRBV7-6; TRBD2 aligns across 8 bases. Germline V gene sequence: CDR1 SGHVS, CDR2 FNYEAQ. This CDR3 spans 17 amino acids. V dropped 1 base and J dropped 2; count of bases not matched to a gene: 10. CDR3 sequence: CASSLDPPAGGTYEQYF. The CDR3 DNA sequence: TGTGCCAGCAGCTTAGATCCCCCGGCGGGAGGTACCTACGAGCAGTACTTC.

This clone occurred a few times. This CDR3 is also generated by other DNA sequences in the sample. The chain combines TRBV28 with TRBJ1-1, with no clear D. V lost 3 bases and J 1 base, leaving 6 bases between the germline ends. Germline assignment: CDR1 MDHEN and CDR2 SYDVKM. The CDR3 contains 13 residues. Here the CDR3 DNA reads TGTGCCAGCAGTTTCAGTGGGAACACTGAAGCTTTCTTT. Translated: CASSFSGNTEAFF.

This clone was detected only once. The rearrangement uses TRBV27 and TRBJ1-5, with TRBD1 matching 7 bases. This CDR3 comprises 15 residues. The V segment lost 2 bases and the J segment 0 bases; nucleotides outside the gene matches: 1. Germline-derived CDR1 and CDR2 are MNHEY and SMNVEV (reference sequence). The DNA for the CDR3 is TGTGCCAGCAGTTTAGGGACAGCTAGCAATCAGCCCCAGCATTTT. This sequence encodes CASSLGTASNQPQHF.

This clone appeared a single time. The gene calls are TRBV5-6 and TRBJ2-7; 7 bases map to TRBD1. J gave up 3 bases and V 4 bases, and 10 bases lay outside the gene matches. Germline loops: CDR1 SGHDT, CDR2 YYEEEE. The length of the CDR3 is 15 residues. The CDR3 here is CASSPPGTAYYEQYF. The CDR3 nucleotides are TGTGCCAGCAGCCCTCCCGGGACAGCCTACTACGAGCAGTACTTC.

The gene calls are TRBV28 and TRBJ2-2; 7 bases map to TRBD1. This CDR3 contains 16 residues. Per the germline V gene, CDR1 is MDHEN and CDR2 is SYDVKM. V dropped 6 bases and J dropped 2; count of bases not matched to a gene: 9. The CDR3 protein is CASSGLTGANTGELFF. The CDR3 DNA sequence: TGTGCCAGCAGCGGCCTAACAGGGGCCAACACCGGGGAGCTGTTTTTT.

This rearrangement joins TRBV6-1 to TRBJ1-6; no firm D call. The CDR3 is made up of 15 amino acids. The germline gives CDR1 MNHNS, CDR2 SASEGT. V was cut by 2 bases and J by 0 bases, with 5 bases left in between. In DNA form, the CDR3 reads TGTGCCAGCAGTGAACAGAGCTCCTATAATTCACCCCTCCACTTT. Translating gives CASSEQSSYNSPLHF.

V is TRBV11-2 and J is TRBJ2-2, with 8 bases identical to TRBD1. Germline CDR1 is SGHAT and CDR2 is FQNNGV. With 5 bases clipped from V and 7 bases from J, the junction kept 6 bases outside the gene matches. CDR3 size: 14 residues. This CDR3 is CASSNQGAGGELFF. CDR3 sequence (DNA): TGTGCCAGCAGCAATCAGGGGGCGGGCGGGGAGCTGTTTTTT. Full variable domain (missing parts from reference TRBV11-2 and TRBJ2-2): EAGVAQSPRYKIIEKRQSVAFWCNPISGHATLYWYQQILGQGPKLLIQFQNNGVVDDSQLPKDRFSAERLKGVDSTLKIQPAKLEDSAVYLCASSNQGAGGELFFGEGSRLTVL.

This chain joins TRBV4-3 and TRBJ2-7; 10 bases agree with TRBD1. Looked up from germline, CDR1 is LGHNA and CDR2 is YSLEER. CDR3 length equals 15 residues. The V segment lost 3 bases and the J segment 3 bases; nucleotides outside the gene matches: 5. The CDR3 spells CASSHGQGGFYEQYF. DNA of the CDR3: TGCGCCAGCAGCCACGGACAGGGGGGGTTCTACGAGCAGTACTTC.

The chain recombines TRBV4-3 with TRBJ1-5, with 7 nucleotides matching TRBD1. Germline CDR1 LGHNA, CDR2 YSLEER. J was trimmed by 4 bases and V by 0 bases; bases with no gene match: 3. The CDR3 is 15 residues long. The chain's CDR3 is CASSQEVQGNQPQHF. For the CDR3, the DNA is TGCGCCAGCAGCCAAGAAGTACAGGGGAATCAGCCCCAGCATTTT.